A selection of T cell receptor beta chains follows, all from one sample in a study of vaccination effects on CD4 cells after COVID-19. TCRdb keeps only in-frame clones here, not all; method: immunoSEQ multiplex PCR. The data hold 40,000 to 55,000 clones, with approximately 82% observed a single time. No antigen has been assigned to these receptors. The sample here was CD4+ T cells from PBMCs cultured without peptide, taken after COVID-19 vaccination. These receptors all come from a human donor who had a prior SARS-CoV-2 infection. Each CDR3 is given with its conserved first and last residue. A D gene is named only where the DNA matches it firmly. Size is stated for part of the rows, as once, few or many counts, or as a class when the clone is expanded.

V,D,J,size,length,DNA,CDR3
TRBV11-2,-,TRBJ1-2,-,12,TGTGCCAGCAGCCTAGGTGGGGTTGGCTACACCTTC,CASSLGGVGYTF
TRBV5-1,-,TRBJ2-7,few,17,TGCGCCAGCAGCTTGGCGCCCCGGGCGGGGAGTCCGTACGAGCAGTACTTC,CASSLAPRAGSPYEQYF
TRBV19,TRBD1,TRBJ1-5,few,13,TGTGCCAGTAGGCTGACAGGGGGTCAGCCCCAGCATTTT,CASRLTGGQPQHF
TRBV11-2,TRBD1,TRBJ2-5,-,15,TGTGCCAGCAGCTTAGGTATACAGGGGGAAGAGACCCAGTACTTC,CASSLGIQGEETQYF
TRBV12-3/TRBV12-4,-,TRBJ1-5,few,12,TGTGCCAGCAGTTTAAATGCTCAGCCCCAGCATTTT,CASSLNAQPQHF
TRBV4-1,TRBD2,TRBJ2-5,-,16,TGCGCCAGCAGCCATGGCGAGACTAGCGGGGGAGAGACCCAGTACTTC,CASSHGETSGGETQYF
TRBV23-1,-,TRBJ1-2,-,12,TGCGCCAGCATAGAAGAAGAAGATGGCTACACCTTC,CASIEEEDGYTF
TRBV7-8,-,TRBJ1-6,-,15,TGTGCCAGCAGCTTTGGTTGGCCCGTTGGTTCACCCCTCCACTTT,CASSFGWPVGSPLHF
TRBV20-1,-,TRBJ2-3,once,13,TGCAGTGCTAGTACCCGCAGCACAGATACGCAGTATTTT,CSASTRSTDTQYF
TRBV3-1/TRBV3-2,-,TRBJ1-1,few,14,TGTGCCAGCAGCCCAACCAACCAGAACACTGAAGCTTTCTTT,CASSPTNQNTEAFF
TRBV7-2,-,TRBJ1-2,-,15,TGTGCCAGCAGCTTAGCGCTAACCAGTTTTGATGGCTACACCTTC,CASSLALTSFDGYTF
TRBV29-1,TRBD2,TRBJ2-1,-,15,TGCAGTCTTGGTTGGACTAGCGGGAGAACTAATGAGCAGTTCTTC,CSLGWTSGRTNEQFF
TRBV5-1,TRBD1,TRBJ2-1,-,15,TGCGCCAGCAGCTTGGGGGGGACAGTAAATAATGAGCAGTTCTTC,CASSLGGTVNNEQFF
TRBV7-8,-,TRBJ2-3,-,12,TGTGCCAGCAGCCCCCAAAAGCTGACGGAGGAGTTT,CASSPQKLTEEF
TRBV2,-,TRBJ2-2,-,15,TGTGCCAGCAGTGTCGAGGTTGGGAGCACCGGGGAGCTGTTTTTT,CASSVEVGSTGELFF
TRBV28,TRBD1,TRBJ2-7,-,12,TGTGCCAGCAGTGCCACAGGGGGCGAGCAGTACTTC,CASSATGGEQYF
TRBV7-2,-,TRBJ1-2,-,15,TGTGCCAGCAGCTTCCAGGGGAGGGGTGGGTATGGCTACACCTTC,CASSFQGRGGYGYTF
TRBV7-2,-,TRBJ2-5,-,12,TGTGCCAGCAGCTTAGAGGAGGGGACCCAGTACTTC,CASSLEEGTQYF
TRBV14,-,TRBJ1-2,-,15,TGTGCCAGCAGCAAAGGGGAAACAGGGTACTATGGCTACACCTTC,CASSKGETGYYGYTF
TRBV2,-,TRBJ2-1,-,17,TGTGCCAGCAGTGCGGATCTGGGGGGGCCCGGTTACAATGAGCAGTTCTTC,CASSADLGGPGYNEQFF
TRBV2,-,TRBJ1-1,-,14,TGTGCCAGCAGTGAGGTCAGTCGGTTCACTGAAGCTTTCTTT,CASSEVSRFTEAFF
TRBV7-9,TRBD2,TRBJ2-7,few,15,TGTGCCAGCAGCTTATTGTGGGAGGGCTTCTACGAGCAGTACTTC,CASSLLWEGFYEQYF
TRBV19,TRBD1,TRBJ2-7,few,17,TGTGCCAGTAGCAGTACAGGGGGCCGCGATGGGTCCTACGAGCAGTACTTC,CASSSTGGRDGSYEQYF
TRBV6-2/TRBV6-3,TRBD2,TRBJ2-5,-,16,TGTGCCAGCAGTTCCCGCGGCTCCCCGGACCGGGGGGCCCAGTACTTC,CASSSRGSPDRGAQYF
TRBV19,-,TRBJ1-3,-,16,TGTGCCAGTATCGGGGGGACATGGGTCTCTGGAAACACCATATATTTT,CASIGGTWVSGNTIYF
TRBV5-1,TRBD2,TRBJ2-7,-,15,TGCGCCAGCAGTCCGGGACTAGCGGGATCCTACGAGCAGTACTTC,CASSPGLAGSYEQYF
TRBV5-1,-,TRBJ2-5,-,13,TGCGCCAGCGGCCACAGTAGGGAAGAGACCCAGTACTTC,CASGHSREETQYF
TRBV5-1,-,TRBJ1-1,-,14,TGCGCCAGCACCCGGTCAGGACTGAACACTGAAGCTTTCTTT,CASTRSGLNTEAFF
TRBV7-9,TRBD2,TRBJ2-7,-,15,TGTGCCAGCAGCGCCCGACTAGCGGGGAGTGAGCAGCAGTACTTC,CASSARLAGSEQQYF
TRBV2,-,TRBJ1-1,-,12,TGTGCCAGCGGAAATCGTCGGCCCGAAGCTTTCTTT,CASGNRRPEAFF
TRBV24-1,TRBD2,TRBJ2-2,-,17,TGTGCCACCAGTGATGCGGGACTAGCGCACTTCACCGGGGAGCTGTTTTTT,CATSDAGLAHFTGELFF
TRBV10-3,TRBD1,TRBJ1-2,few,16,TGTGCCATCAGTGAGCCGAACAGGGGGATAAAACGAGGCTACACCTTC,CAISEPNRGIKRGYTF
TRBV6-5,-,TRBJ2-4,-,15,TGTGCCAGCAGTTCGTACAGGGTTCCCAAAAACATTCAGTACTTC,CASSSYRVPKNIQYF
TRBV11-1,-,TRBJ2-7,-,15,TGTGCCAGCAGCTCTTCCCGGGACTCAAGATACGAGCAGTACTTC,CASSSSRDSRYEQYF
TRBV6-6,-,TRBJ1-4,-,14,TGTGCCAGCAGTCTTGGGGGTACTAATGAAAAACTGTTTTTT,CASSLGGTNEKLFF
TRBV7-8,-,TRBJ2-2,-,16,TGTGCCAGCAGCAGTTATAGCGGACTGAACACCGGGGAGCTGTTTTTT,CASSSYSGLNTGELFF
TRBV2,TRBD2,TRBJ2-1,-,17,TGTGCCAGCAGCGCGTTACCGGGACTAGTCACAGGCAATGAGCAGTTCTTC,CASSALPGLVTGNEQFF